The rows below give T cell receptor beta chains drawn from one sample of a study of human T cells and chemical hapten exposure. TCRdb analysed the RACE reads with MiXCR anew, one entry per CDR3 protein. The sample shows about 78,000 distinct CDR3 sequences, 8.5% of them seen only once. Sequencing used whole blood, obtained in connection with sensitization to the hapten diphenylcyclopropenone (DPC). These receptor sequences come from a woman in her forties or fifties with alopecia areata. Some clones in this sample may be carry-over from other donors' samples. The CDR3 runs from the conserved cysteine through the conserved F or W. A D gene is named only where the DNA matches it firmly. The listing skips clone size in some rows; elsewhere it reads once, few, many or a size class.

D,J,V,size,DNA,CDR3
TRBD2,TRBJ2-2,TRBV20-1,few,TGCAGTGCTGTCCCTCGGGGGAGGGCGAACACCGGGGAGCTGTTTTTT,CSAVPRGRANTGELFF
NA,TRBJ1-6,TRBV14,NA,TGTGCCAGCAACATCAACAGGGAATCACCCCTCCACTTT,CASNINRESPLHF
NA,TRBJ2-1,TRBV28,many,TGTGCCAGCAGTTTACGGGGTCCCCGTGAAAAGTTCTTC,CASSLRGPREKFF
NA,TRBJ2-4,TRBV7-2,few,TGTGCCAGCAGCACCTCCGGGACGGAGCCTAAAAACATTCAGTACTTC,CASSTSGTEPKNIQYF
NA,TRBJ2-4,TRBV7-2,few,TGTGCCAGCAGCTTAGTCCAGGATAAAAACATTCAGTACTTC,CASSLVQDKNIQYF
NA,TRBJ2-7,TRBV2,NA,TGTGCCAGCAGCGGCGGGCGCTACGAGCAGTACTTC,CASSGGRYEQYF
TRBD2,TRBJ2-7,TRBV10-3,NA,TGTGCCATCAGTGAGTCTGGACTAGCGGGAGTCGAGCAGTACTTC,CAISESGLAGVEQYF
NA,TRBJ1-5,TRBV3-1,few,TGTGCCAGCAGCCAAGGAGTCTACGGGGTATCGCCCCAGCATTTT,CASSQGVYGVSPQHF
TRBD2,TRBJ2-1,TRBV9,few,TGTGCCAGCAGCGTAGCCGCTAGCGGGCCAAGCTCCTACAATGAGCAGTTCTTC,CASSVAASGPSSYNEQFF
NA,TRBJ2-7,TRBV28,NA,TGTGCCAGCAGTAATAGCGGTCGTGTGGAGCAGTACTTC,CASSNSGRVEQYF
NA,TRBJ1-1,TRBV6-2/TRBV6-3,many,TGTGCCAGCAGTTATTTGGGACGGACTGAAGCTTTCTTT,CASSYLGRTEAFF
TRBD1,TRBJ1-1,TRBV28,many,TGTGCCAGCAGTTTTCCATCCGGCAGGGGGACTGAAGCTTTCTTT,CASSFPSGRGTEAFF
TRBD1,TRBJ2-7,TRBV2,few,TGTGCCAGCCATCGGACAGGGGTCGAGCAGTACTTC,CASHRTGVEQYF
TRBD1,TRBJ1-4,TRBV30,few,TGTGCCTGGAACCGGGACAGCGAAAAACTGTTTTTT,CAWNRDSEKLFF
NA,TRBJ2-3,TRBV9,NA,TGTGCCAGCAGCGTAGCGGCGGCAGATACGCAGTATTTT,CASSVAAADTQYF
NA,TRBJ2-5,TRBV6-5,NA,TGTGCCAGCAGTTACTCTATTGACACTCCAGGGCAAGAGACCCAGTACTTC,CASSYSIDTPGQETQYF
NA,TRBJ1-6,TRBV5-4,few,TGTGCCAGCAGGCCACAGGGAATGAATTCACCCCTCCACTTT,CASRPQGMNSPLHF
NA,TRBJ1-1,TRBV2,many,TGTGCCAGCACGATCGGGAACACTGAAGCTTTCTTT,CASTIGNTEAFF
TRBD1,TRBJ1-5,TRBV2,NA,TGTGCCAGCTTAAAGGACAGGAGCAATCAGCCCCAGCATTTT,CASLKDRSNQPQHF
NA,TRBJ2-7,TRBV20-1,many,TGCAGTGCTCGACGGCCGGTAGGCTACGAGCAGTACTTC,CSARRPVGYEQYF
TRBD1,TRBJ2-3,TRBV5-6,many,TGTGCCAGCAGCTTAGGGGGCTATAGCACAGATACGCAGTATTTT,CASSLGGYSTDTQYF
NA,TRBJ1-1,TRBV6-5,many,TGTGCCAGCAGTTACTCGAGCCGGGACACTGAAGCTTTCTTT,CASSYSSRDTEAFF
NA,TRBJ1-1,TRBV7-9,many,TGTGCCAGCAGCCACAAGGGGACTCCAAACACTGAAGCTTTCTTT,CASSHKGTPNTEAFF
NA,TRBJ2-5,TRBV10-3,NA,TGTGCCATCAGTGACAATCAGGCGGGTCCGTACCAAGAGACCCAGTACTTC,CAISDNQAGPYQETQYF
TRBD1,TRBJ2-7,TRBV11-2,NA,TGTGCCAGCAGCCCCCCACGGACAGGGGTAGAGCAGTACTTC,CASSPPRTGVEQYF
TRBD1,TRBJ1-3,TRBV20-1,few,TGCAGTGCCGTTCCGGGACAGGGAGGAAACACCATATATTTT,CSAVPGQGGNTIYF
NA,TRBJ1-2,TRBV5-1,many,TGCGCCAGCAGCGACGGACATTCCCTTAACTATGGCTACACCTTC,CASSDGHSLNYGYTF
NA,TRBJ2-2,TRBV7-2,NA,TGTGCCAGCAGCTTAGGTGTACTAGCCCTTGGCGGGGAGCTGTTTTTT,CASSLGVLALGGELFF
TRBD1,TRBJ1-1,TRBV24-1,NA,TGTGCCACCGTGGGACAGTCGAACACTGAAGCTTTCTTT,CATVGQSNTEAFF
TRBD1,TRBJ1-6,TRBV25-1,NA,TGTGCCAGCAGTGAATGGGACAGTGATTCACCCCTCCACTTT,CASSEWDSDSPLHF